This T cell receptor beta chain was sequenced during a study of blood T cell repertoires in COVID-19. Study at large: Samples came from the United States, Italy and Spain, spanning acute and convalescent COVID-19. PBMCs, B-cell-depleted T cells, or T cells provided the cDNA or gDNA that made up the material.

Per the original methods: Estimation of nucleated cell counts was performed using reference gene primer amplification. TCRdb's copy holds only in-frame clones and misses some; the assay was immunoSEQ multiplex PCR. Clone size and the V and J calls come from that table; the DNA yielded D and trimming. The repertoire holds about 71,000 clones, with just under 85% as singletons. The CDR3 consists of 11 residues. Germline CDR1 is SGHTA and CDR2 is FQGNSA. The germline V and J ends were trimmed by 4 bases and 10 bases, with 10 bases remaining between them. The receptor was isolated from a man between 65 and 85 years old with acute or convalescent COVID-19. Sequences were obtained from peripheral blood. The chain has TRBV7-2 and TRBJ1-2; D gene ambiguous. The DNA of the CDR3 is TGTGCCAGCAGCTCCGCCCGGGACTACACCTTC. Its translation: CASSSARDYTF. Together with reference TRBV7-2 and TRBJ1-2, the CDR3 gives the full variable domain: GAGVSQSPSNKVTEKGKDVELRCDPISGHTALYWYRQSLGQGLEFLIYFQGNSAPDKSGLPSDRFSAERTGGSVSTLTIQRTQQEDSAVYLCASSSARDYTFGSGTRLTVV.